Given below is one T cell receptor (beta chain) in context. This specimen comes from a study of blood T cell repertoires in COVID-19. Only in-frame clones appear in the TCRdb table, and some are missing; sequencing was by immunoSEQ multiplex PCR. The repertoire holds 270,000 or so clones, with more than 85% as singletons. Cohort assignment relied on participant-reported clinical history. Exposed study participants had met a COVID-19 case within 2 weeks before entry. Trimming removed 9 bases from V and 5 bases from J; junction bases left unmatched: 10. The CDR3 is 15 residues long. CDR1 is LNHDA, CDR2 SQIVND, per germline (reference sequence).

This sequence joins TRBV19 and TRBJ2-1; 10 bases match TRBD2. The receptor was isolated from a middle-aged man who had been exposed to COVID-19. The sequenced material came from PBMCs or T cells enriched from blood (not recorded which). CDR3 amino acids: CASPTRLAGDNEQFF. The CDR3 DNA reads as TGTGCCAGCCCTACTCGCCTAGCGGGAGACAATGAGCAGTTCTTC.